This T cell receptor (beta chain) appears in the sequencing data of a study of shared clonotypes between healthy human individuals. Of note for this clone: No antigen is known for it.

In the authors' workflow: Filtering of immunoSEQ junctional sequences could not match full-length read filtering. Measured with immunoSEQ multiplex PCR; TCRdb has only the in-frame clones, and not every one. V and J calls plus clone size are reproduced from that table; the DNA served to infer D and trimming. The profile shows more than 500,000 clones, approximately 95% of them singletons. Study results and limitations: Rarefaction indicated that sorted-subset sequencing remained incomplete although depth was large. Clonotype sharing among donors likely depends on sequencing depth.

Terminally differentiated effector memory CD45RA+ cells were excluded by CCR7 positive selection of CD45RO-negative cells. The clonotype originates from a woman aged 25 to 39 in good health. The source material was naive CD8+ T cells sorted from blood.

The CDR3 spells CASSEYRGKYEQYF. The CDR3 nucleotides are TGTGCCAGCAGTGAATACAGGGGGAAGTACGAGCAGTACTTC. This chain connects TRBV2 to TRBJ2-7; 8 nucleotides align to TRBD1. The CDR3 covers 14 residues. Trimming removed 2 bases from V and 4 bases from J; junction bases left unmatched: 4. Per the germline V gene, CDR1 is SNHLY and CDR2 is FYNNEI.